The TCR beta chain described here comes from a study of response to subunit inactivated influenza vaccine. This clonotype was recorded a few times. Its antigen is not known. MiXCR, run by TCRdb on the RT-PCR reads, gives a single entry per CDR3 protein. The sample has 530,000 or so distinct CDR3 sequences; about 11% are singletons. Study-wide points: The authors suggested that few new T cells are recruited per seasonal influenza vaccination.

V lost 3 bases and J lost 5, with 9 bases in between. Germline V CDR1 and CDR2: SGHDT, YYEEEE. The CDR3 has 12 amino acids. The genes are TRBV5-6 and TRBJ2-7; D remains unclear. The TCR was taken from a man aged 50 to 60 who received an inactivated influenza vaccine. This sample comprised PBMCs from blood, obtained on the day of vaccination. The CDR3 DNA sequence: TGTGCCAGCAGCTATAACATGAACGAGCAGTACTTC. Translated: CASSYNMNEQYF.